This TCR beta chain is drawn from a study of radiotherapy plus CTLA-4 blockade in lung cancer. Generated by immunoSEQ multiplex PCR, the TCRdb table keeps only in-frame clones and is missing some. The data show about 78,000 clones, around 88% seen once. Germline values: CDR1 MNHEY, CDR2 SMNVEV (reference sequence). The CDR3 has 15 residues. With regard to this clone: The antigen is undetermined. One end of the junction varies from germline; a read error may be responsible.

Findings and caveats of the study: In blood, tumor-derived TCR clones expanded after radiotherapy plus ipilimumab.

The TCR sequence derives from a human donor with non-small cell lung cancer who had a partial response to radiotherapy plus ipilimumab. The chain carries TRBV27 and TRBJ1-3, with TRBD1 identical over 7 bases. The sequenced sample was peripheral blood, obtained from a patient treated with radiotherapy plus ipilimumab. The CDR3 DNA sequence: TGTGCCAGCAGTTTGGTTCAGGGGGGTGGAGACACCATATATTTT. Its translation is CASSLVQGGGDTIYF.